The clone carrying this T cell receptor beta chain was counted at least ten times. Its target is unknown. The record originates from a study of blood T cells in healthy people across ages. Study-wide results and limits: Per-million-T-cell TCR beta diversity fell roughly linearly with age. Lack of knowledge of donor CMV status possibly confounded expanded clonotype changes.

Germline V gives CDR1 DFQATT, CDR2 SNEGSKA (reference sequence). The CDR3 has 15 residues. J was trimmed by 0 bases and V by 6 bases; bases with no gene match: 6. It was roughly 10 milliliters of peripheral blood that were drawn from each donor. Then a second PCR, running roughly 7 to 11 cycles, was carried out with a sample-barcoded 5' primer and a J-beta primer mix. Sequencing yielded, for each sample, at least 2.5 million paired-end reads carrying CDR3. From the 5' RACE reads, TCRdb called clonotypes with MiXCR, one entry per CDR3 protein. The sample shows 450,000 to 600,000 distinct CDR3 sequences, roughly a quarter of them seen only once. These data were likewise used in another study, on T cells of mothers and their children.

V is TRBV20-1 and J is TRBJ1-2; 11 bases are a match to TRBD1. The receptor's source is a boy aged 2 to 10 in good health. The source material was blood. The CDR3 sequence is CSAPGQGGTNYGYTF. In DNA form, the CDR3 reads TGCAGTGCACCGGGACAGGGGGGAACTAACTATGGCTACACCTTC.